This T cell receptor beta chain appears in the sequencing data of a study of blood T cell repertoires in COVID-19. Study context: T cells, B-cell-depleted T cells, or PBMCs supplied cDNA or gDNA.

The CDR3 loop spans 17 amino acids. Trimming removed 4 bases from V and 1 base from J, with 16 bases in between. In germline, CDR1 is MGHRA, CDR2 YSYEKL. Per the study methods: Estimated nucleated cell counts came from reference gene primer amplification. The assay was immunoSEQ multiplex PCR, and TCRdb's table has in-frame clones only and misses some. The V and J calls and clone size are taken from that table; D and trimming were inferred from the DNA. The table includes 200,000 or so clones, less than 90% detected once. This chain uses TRBV4-1 with TRBJ2-2; D may be TRBD1 (5 bases). This clonotype originated in a woman in her fifties or sixties with acute or convalescent COVID-19. Sequenced sample: peripheral blood. This CDR3 reads CASSPRQGNKNTGELFF. The CDR3 region has the DNA TGCGCCAGCAGCCCTAGGCAGGGAAATAAGAACACCGGGGAGCTGTTTTTT.